The 10 T cell receptor beta chains given below trace back to one sample, sequenced in a study of blood T cell repertoires in COVID-19. Clones were read by immunoSEQ multiplex PCR, and TCRdb kept only the in-frame ones, dropping some. Here the sample spans roughly 200,000 clones, 83% being singletons. Sequenced sample: peripheral blood. The receptor source for this set is a woman aged 25-40 years with COVID-19, enrolled during active disease.

This rearrangement joins TRBV7-7 to TRBJ2-5; 8 bases agree with TRBD2. Trimming cost V 8 bases and J 5 bases; bases outside gene matches: 7. Per the germline V gene, CDR1 is SSHAT and CDR2 is FNYEAQ (reference sequence). This CDR3 has 13 residues. CDR3 DNA: TGTGCCAGCCCCGGGGGGGAGCCCGAGACCCAGTACTTC. This sequence encodes CASPGGEPETQYF.

V usage is TRBV2 and J usage is TRBJ1-1; 10 nucleotides agree with TRBD1. From germline, CDR1 is SNHLY and CDR2 FYNNEI. This CDR3 spans 14 amino acids. The ends lost 4 bases at V and 8 bases at J; junction bases unmatched: 7. CDR3 coding DNA: TGTGCCAGCAGTGCGACAGGGGGCGACTTGGAAGCTTTCTTT. Encoded protein: CASSATGGDLEAFF. Full variable domain (rest looked up from reference TRBV2 and TRBJ1-1): EPEVTQTPSHQVTQMGQEVILRCVPISNHLYFYWYRQILGQKVEFLVSFYNNEISEKSEIFDDQFSVERPDGSNFTLKIRSTKLEDSAMYFCASSATGGDLEAFFGQGTRLTVV.

This chain connects TRBV10-3 to TRBJ1-2, with D possibly matching TRBD1 (5 bases). The V end lost 5 bases, the J end lost 2 bases, and 18 bases lay between the germline ends. In germline, CDR1 is ENHRY, CDR2 SYGVKD. The CDR3 runs to 16 residues. Here the CDR3 reads CAISPTAGETNYGYTF. In DNA form, the CDR3 reads TGTGCCATCAGTCCAACGGCGGGGGAAACCAACTATGGCTACACCTTC.

This clone was seen a few times. This chain joins TRBV5-1 and TRBJ1-2; TRBD1 is a possible D gene (6 bases). The CDR3 loop spans 13 amino acids. The germline V and J ends were trimmed by 0 bases and 5 bases, with 8 bases remaining between them. CDR1 is SGHRS, CDR2 YFSETQ, per germline. Here the CDR3 reads CASSLVGQYGYTF. The CDR3 DNA sequence: TGCGCCAGCAGCTTGGTAGGACAGTATGGCTACACCTTC. The full variable domain, completed using reference TRBV5-1 and TRBJ1-2, is KAGVTQTPRYLIKTRGQQVTLSCSPISGHRSVSWYQQTPGQGLQFLFEYFSETQRNKGNFPGRFSGRQFSNSRSEMNVSTLELGDSALYLCASSLVGQYGYTFGSGTRLTVV.

This chain links TRBV5-6 with TRBJ1-2; weak D call: TRBD1 (6 bases). Trimming took off 2 bases at V and 7 bases at J, with 9 bases between the two ends. The CDR3 consists of 12 residues. Germline CDR1 and CDR2: SGHDT and YYEEEE. The CDR3: CASSFNRAGYTF. The CDR3 DNA sequence: TGTGCCAGCAGCTTCAACAGGGCTGGCTACACCTTC.

The chain has TRBV10-3 and TRBJ1-5, with D perhaps matching TRBD1 (6 bases). The CDR3 is 13 amino acids. V lost 6 bases to trimming and J lost 7 bases, with 13 bases between them. Looked up from germline, CDR1 is ENHRY and CDR2 is SYGVKD. CDR3 loop: CAIRGVQGQPQHF. The CDR3 DNA reads as TGTGCCATCAGGGGGGTTCAGGGGCAGCCCCAGCATTTT.

V is TRBV28 and J is TRBJ1-2; no reliable D call. Germline-derived CDR1 and CDR2 are MDHEN and SYDVKM. With 5 bases removed from V and 2 bases from J, the gap between germline ends came to 18 bases. The CDR3 runs to 16 residues. The CDR3 DNA reads TGTGCCAGCAGTCCAATGCCAGGACGGGAGAACTATGGCTACACCTTC. Protein sequence: CASSPMPGRENYGYTF.

This sequence joins TRBV3-1 (or the pseudogene TRBV3-2) and TRBJ2-5, with a possible D match to TRBD2 (6 bases). The CDR3 is made up of 15 amino acids. V lost 1 base to trimming and J lost 5 bases, with 14 bases between them. CDR1 and CDR2 from the germline V gene are LGHDT and YNNKEL (reference sequence). CDR3 sequence (DNA): TGTGCCAGCAGCCAAGGGACGCTCAGCGGGGAGACCCAGTACTTC. It yields the protein CASSQGTLSGETQYF.

The rearrangement joins TRBV5-1 to TRBJ1-1; 7 bases map to TRBD1. This CDR3 comprises 14 residues. The V gene end was trimmed by 4 bases and the J gene end by 8 bases; junction bases not matched to a gene: 11. The germline V gene has CDR1 SGHRS and CDR2 YFSETQ. CDR3 in DNA: TGCGCCAGCAGCGCGACGACAGGGATTACCGAAGCTTTCTTT. Amino acids: CASSATTGITEAFF.

The rearrangement joins TRBV27 to TRBJ1-3, with TRBD1 matching 7 bases. CDR3 length: 16 residues. V lost 2 bases and J lost 0; bases outside the gene matches: 4. CDR1 and CDR2 (germline): MNHEY, SMNVEV (reference sequence). Here the CDR3 reads CASSLRQGVSGNTIYF. The CDR3 coding sequence is TGTGCCAGCAGTTTAAGACAGGGCGTCTCTGGAAACACCATATATTTT.